The T cell receptor (beta chain) described here comes from a study of cytomegalovirus exposure and HLA in healthy donors. This clone was detected a few times. PCR amplification relied on 60 Vbeta primers (plus 13 Jbeta primers). TCRdb's table, derived via immunoSEQ multiplex PCR, lists solely in-frame clones and lacks some. Of 160,000 or so clones listed, over 65% were seen once; the top ten hold approximately 3.1%. The CDR3 runs 16 residues. Germline V gene data show CDR1 as SGHNT and CDR2 as YYREEE (reference sequence). The V and J ends lost 5 bases and 0 bases, in that order; junction bases with no gene match: 10.

The receptor's source is a woman aged 40 to 50 in good health and CMV-seronegative. V and J are TRBV5-4 and TRBJ2-5; the match to TRBD2 covers 7 bases. The sequenced sample was PBMCs. The CDR3 region is CASRGRSAGDQETQYF. The CDR3 DNA reads as TGTGCCAGCAGGGGGCGGAGCGCGGGAGACCAAGAGACCCAGTACTTC.